The present T cell receptor beta chain was sequenced within a study of human T cells and chemical hapten exposure. This sample's time point: pre-sensitization, week 0. Treatment of the sample: therapeutic diphenylcyclopropenone sensitization with weekly scalp DPC. This clonotype was found many times. Its antigen is not known. TCRdb fed the RACE reads into MiXCR, producing one record per CDR3 protein. The sample holds 180,000 or so distinct CDR3 sequences, under 35% seen once. Germline lookup yields CDR1 SGHRS and CDR2 YFSETQ. The V end was cut by 2 bases, the J end by 4 bases, with 9 bases between. There are 13 residues in the CDR3. Points from the study as a whole: Positively correlated with patch test score were the counts of PT1 expanded TCRs.

The specimen was whole blood, collected in connection with sensitization to the hapten diphenylcyclopropenone (DPC). The genes are TRBV5-1 and TRBJ2-5; the D is unclear. This TCR derives from a woman between 25 and 40 years old with alopecia areata. Some clones in this sample may be carry-over from other donors' samples. The CDR3 DNA reads as TGCGCCAGCAGCTTTAGTGGATCAGAGACCCAGTACTTC. Translating it yields CASSFSGSETQYF.